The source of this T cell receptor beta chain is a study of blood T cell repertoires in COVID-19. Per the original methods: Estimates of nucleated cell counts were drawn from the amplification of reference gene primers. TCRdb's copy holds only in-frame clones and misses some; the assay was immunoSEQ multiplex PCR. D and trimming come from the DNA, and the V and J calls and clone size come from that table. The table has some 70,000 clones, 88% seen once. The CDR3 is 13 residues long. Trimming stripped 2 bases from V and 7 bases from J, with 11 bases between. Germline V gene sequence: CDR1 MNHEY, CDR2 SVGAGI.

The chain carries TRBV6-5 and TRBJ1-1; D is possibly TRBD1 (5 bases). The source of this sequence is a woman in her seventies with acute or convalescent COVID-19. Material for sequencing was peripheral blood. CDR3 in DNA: TGTGCCAGCAGTTACATAGGGGTCGGTGAAGCTTTCTTT. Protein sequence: CASSYIGVGEAFF.